This T cell receptor (beta chain) appears in the sequencing data of a study of cytomegalovirus exposure and HLA in healthy donors. The CDR3 totals 15 residues. CDR1 and CDR2 (germline): LNHDA, SQIVND (reference sequence). Trimming removed 8 bases at V and 2 bases at J, with 16 bases between. The data were produced by immunoSEQ multiplex PCR, yet TCRdb's version contains in-frame clones alone and is incomplete. The profile shows about 160,000 clones, approximately 86% of them singletons. The sequenced sample consisted of PBMCs. This receptor was taken from a woman between 18 and 29 years old in good health and CMV-seronegative. This sequence joins TRBV19 and TRBJ1-5; D perhaps matches TRBD1 (6 bases). The CDR3 DNA is TGTGCCAGTGGGGGCCAGGGAAGTGGCAATCAGCCCCAGCATTTT. Encoded protein: CASGGQGSGNQPQHF.